Presented here are 10 T cell receptor beta chains from one specimen sequenced in a study of T cells in Graves' hyperthyroidism and ophthalmopathy. It was RNA transcripts that yielded the amplified TCR beta CDR3 regions. A first-round RT-PCR of the TCR CDR3 used the HTBI primer set. TCRdb redid the calling of the multiplex PCR reads with MiXCR, one entry per CDR3 protein. In the table there are roughly 290,000 distinct CDR3 sequences, 15% to 20% of which are singletons. Sequencing input: blood. The receptors come from a woman between 55 and 75 years old with Graves' ophthalmopathy.

This clonotype has ten or more counts. The V gene is TRBV18, the J gene TRBJ2-7; tentatively, D is TRBD2 (6 bases). Germline assignment: CDR1 KGHSH and CDR2 LQKENI. Deletions cut 2 bases from V and 5 bases from J, with 13 bases between. The CDR3 runs 14 residues. CDR3 nucleotides: TGTGCCAGCTCACCAAGGAGGACGGGGGACGAGCAGTACTTC. Amino acids: CASSPRRTGDEQYF.

This clonotype was detected many times. The chain has TRBV11-2 and TRBJ2-7, with D uncertain. CDR3 length equals 13 residues. The V gene's germline CDR1 is SGHAT and CDR2 FQNNGV. The V end was cut by 3 bases, the J end by 3 bases, with 9 bases between. CDR3: CASSFWQNYEQYF. For the CDR3, the DNA is TGTGCCAGCAGCTTCTGGCAGAACTACGAGCAGTACTTC.

There are many counts of this clonotype. The chain recombines TRBV6-1 with TRBJ1-2, with D uncertain. The CDR3 contains 15 residues. The V gene lost 6 bases and the J gene lost 4 bases, with 18 bases spanning the gap. Germline V gene data show CDR1 as MNHNS and CDR2 as SASEGT. The CDR3 DNA follows: TGTGCCAGCAGGACCCCCTCCCCACGGCTCTATGGCTACACCTTC. Translating it yields CASRTPSPRLYGYTF.

This clonotype was seen ten or more times. V and J are TRBV29-1 and TRBJ1-2, with D possibly TRBD1 on 6 matching bases. Trimming stripped 4 bases from V and 0 bases from J, with 12 bases between. Germline loops: CDR1 SQVTM, CDR2 ANQGSEA. This CDR3 has 14 residues. The DNA for the CDR3 is TGCAGCGTTGTCCATCAGGGGACTAACTATGGCTACACCTTC. Its translation is CSVVHQGTNYGYTF.

This rearrangement joins TRBV19 to TRBJ2-1; the D gene could be TRBD1 or TRBD2 (6 bases each). Germline-derived CDR1 and CDR2 are LNHDA and SQIVND (reference sequence). CDR3 length equals 15 residues. The germline V and J ends were trimmed by 4 bases and 1 base, with 11 bases remaining between them. CDR3 sequence reads: CASSNLGGSYNEQFF. Here the CDR3 DNA reads TGTGCCAGTAGTAACCTAGGGGGGTCCTACAATGAGCAGTTCTTC.

Ten or more counts support this clonotype. The chain carries TRBV3-1 and TRBJ1-1, with 9 bases fitting TRBD1. The germline V gene has CDR1 LGHDT and CDR2 YNNKEL (reference sequence). The V gene end was trimmed by 4 bases and the J gene end by 1 base; junction bases not matched to a gene: 10. The CDR3 consists of 17 residues. The CDR3 region has the DNA TGTGCCAGCAGCCCTCCCCGACAGGGGGGGTGGAACACTGAAGCTTTCTTT. It translates to CASSPPRQGGWNTEAFF.

This clonotype came up many times. The rearrangement links TRBV20-1 to TRBJ2-5; D is possibly TRBD2 (7 bases). V lost 3 bases to trimming and J lost 5 bases, with 13 bases between them. This CDR3 comprises 13 residues. The germline V gene has CDR1 DFQATT and CDR2 SNEGSKA (reference sequence). The CDR3: CSASSGGGETQYF. CDR3 bases: TGCAGTGCTAGTTCGGGGGGCGGGGAGACCCAGTACTTC.

This clonotype was detected ten times or more. V and J are TRBV7-2 and TRBJ1-1; TRBD1 matches 8 bases. Germline V gives CDR1 SGHTA, CDR2 FQGNSA. Unmatched junction bases numbered 7, after V lost 5 bases and J lost 5 bases. CDR3 length: 14 amino acids. CDR3 DNA sequence: TGTGCCAGCAGCCCCGGACAGGGTCGAACTGAAGCTTTCTTT. Translated, it gives CASSPGQGRTEAFF.

The V call is TRBV5-6, the J call TRBJ2-3, with D possibly TRBD2 on 7 matching bases. Trimming left V 4 bases short and J 6 bases short, with 21 bases between. CDR3 size: 16 residues. Germline V lookup: CDR1 SGHDT, CDR2 YYEEEE. This chain's CDR3 is CASSRGAGEIWDTQYF. In DNA form, the CDR3 reads TGTGCCAGCAGCCGGGGGGCAGGGGAAATTTGGGATACGCAGTATTTT.

This clonotype was recorded a few times. This chain connects TRBV25-1 to TRBJ2-7, with 9 nucleotides matching TRBD1. The CDR3 loop spans 15 amino acids. The germline V gene has CDR1 MGHDK and CDR2 SYGVNS. V was clipped by 4 bases and J by 3 bases; unmatched bases: 7. CDR3: CASSAGTGSFYEQYF. The CDR3 nucleotides are TGTGCCAGCAGTGCCGGGACAGGGTCTTTCTACGAGCAGTACTTC.